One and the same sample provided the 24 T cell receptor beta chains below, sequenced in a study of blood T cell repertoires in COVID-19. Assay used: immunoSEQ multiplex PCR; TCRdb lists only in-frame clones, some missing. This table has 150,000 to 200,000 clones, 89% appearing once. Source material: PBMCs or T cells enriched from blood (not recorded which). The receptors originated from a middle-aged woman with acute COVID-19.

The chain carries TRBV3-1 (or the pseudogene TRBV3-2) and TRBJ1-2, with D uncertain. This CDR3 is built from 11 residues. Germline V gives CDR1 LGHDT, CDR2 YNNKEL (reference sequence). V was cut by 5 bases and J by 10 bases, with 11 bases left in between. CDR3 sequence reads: CASSTGLFYTF. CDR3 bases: TGTGCCAGCAGCACTGGGCTATTCTACACCTTC.

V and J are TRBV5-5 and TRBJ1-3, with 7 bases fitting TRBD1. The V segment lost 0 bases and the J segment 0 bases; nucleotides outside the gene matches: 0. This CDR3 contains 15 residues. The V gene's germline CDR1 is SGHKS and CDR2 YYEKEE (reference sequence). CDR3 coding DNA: TGTGCCAGCAGCTTGGCAGGGGGCTCTGGAAACACCATATATTTT. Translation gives CASSLAGGSGNTIYF.

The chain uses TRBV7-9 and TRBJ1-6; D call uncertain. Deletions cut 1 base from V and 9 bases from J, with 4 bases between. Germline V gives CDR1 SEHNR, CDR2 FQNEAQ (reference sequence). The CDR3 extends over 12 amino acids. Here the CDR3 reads CASSLDSSPLHF. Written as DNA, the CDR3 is TGTGCCAGCAGCTTAGACAGTTCACCCCTCCACTTT.

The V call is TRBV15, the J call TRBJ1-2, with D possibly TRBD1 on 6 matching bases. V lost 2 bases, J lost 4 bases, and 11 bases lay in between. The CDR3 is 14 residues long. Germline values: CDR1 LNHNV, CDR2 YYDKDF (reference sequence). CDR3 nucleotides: TGTGCCACCAGCAGAAGTGACAGGAGCTATGGCTACACCTTC. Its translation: CATSRSDRSYGYTF.

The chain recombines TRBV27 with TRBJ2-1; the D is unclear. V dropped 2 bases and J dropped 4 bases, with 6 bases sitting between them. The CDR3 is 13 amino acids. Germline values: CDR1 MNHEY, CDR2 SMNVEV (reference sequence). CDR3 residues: CASSLNSYNEQFF. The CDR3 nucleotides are TGTGCCAGCAGTTTAAATTCGTACAATGAGCAGTTCTTC.

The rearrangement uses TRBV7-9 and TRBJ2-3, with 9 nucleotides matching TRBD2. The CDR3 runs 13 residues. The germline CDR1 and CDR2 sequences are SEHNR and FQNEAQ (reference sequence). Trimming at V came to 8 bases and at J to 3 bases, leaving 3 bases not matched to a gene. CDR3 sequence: CASLAGITDTQYF. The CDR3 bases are TGTGCCAGCCTAGCGGGGATAACAGATACGCAGTATTTT.

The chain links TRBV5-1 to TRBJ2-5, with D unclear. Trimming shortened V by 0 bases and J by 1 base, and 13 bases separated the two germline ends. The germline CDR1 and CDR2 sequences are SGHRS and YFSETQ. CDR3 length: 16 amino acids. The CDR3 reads CASSLESASAQETQYF. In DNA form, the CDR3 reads TGCGCCAGCAGCTTGGAGTCAGCGAGTGCCCAAGAGACCCAGTACTTC.

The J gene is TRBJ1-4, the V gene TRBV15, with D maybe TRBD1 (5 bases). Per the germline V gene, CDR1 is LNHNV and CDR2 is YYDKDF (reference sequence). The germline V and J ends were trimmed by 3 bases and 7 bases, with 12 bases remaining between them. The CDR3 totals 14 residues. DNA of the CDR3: TGTGCCACCAGCAGGCGGGACTTAGGTGAAAAACTGTTTTTT. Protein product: CATSRRDLGEKLFF. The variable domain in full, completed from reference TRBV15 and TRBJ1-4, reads DAMVIQNPRYQVTQFGKPVTLSCSQTLNHNVMYWYQQKSSQAPKLLFHYYDKDFNNEADTPDNFQSRRPNTSFCFLDIRSPGLGDTAMYLCATSRRDLGEKLFFGSGTQLSVL.

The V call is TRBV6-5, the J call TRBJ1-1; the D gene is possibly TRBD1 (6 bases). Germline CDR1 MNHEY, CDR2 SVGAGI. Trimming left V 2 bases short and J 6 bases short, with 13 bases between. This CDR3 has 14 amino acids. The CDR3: CASSYTGQGSEAFF. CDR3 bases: TGTGCCAGCAGTTACACGGGGCAGGGGTCTGAAGCTTTCTTT.

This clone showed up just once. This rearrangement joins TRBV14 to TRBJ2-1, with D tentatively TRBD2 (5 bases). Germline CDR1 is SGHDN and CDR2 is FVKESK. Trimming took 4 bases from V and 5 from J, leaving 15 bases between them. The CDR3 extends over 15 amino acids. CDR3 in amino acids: CASSRYRGKDNEQFF. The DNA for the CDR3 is TGTGCCAGCAGCCGGTATCGGGGAAAGGACAATGAGCAGTTCTTC.

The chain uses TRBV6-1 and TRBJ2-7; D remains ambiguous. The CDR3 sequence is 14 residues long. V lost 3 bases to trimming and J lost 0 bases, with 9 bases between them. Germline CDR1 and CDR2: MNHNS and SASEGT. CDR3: CASSESYSSYEQYF. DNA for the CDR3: TGTGCCAGCAGTGAGAGTTATAGCTCCTACGAGCAGTACTTC.

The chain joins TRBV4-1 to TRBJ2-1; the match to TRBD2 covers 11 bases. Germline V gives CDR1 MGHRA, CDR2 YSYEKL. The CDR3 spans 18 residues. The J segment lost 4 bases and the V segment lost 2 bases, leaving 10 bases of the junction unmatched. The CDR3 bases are TGCGCCAGCAGCCAACTGCCTTTTAGCGGGGGGGCGTACAATGAGCAGTTCTTC. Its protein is CASSQLPFSGGAYNEQFF.

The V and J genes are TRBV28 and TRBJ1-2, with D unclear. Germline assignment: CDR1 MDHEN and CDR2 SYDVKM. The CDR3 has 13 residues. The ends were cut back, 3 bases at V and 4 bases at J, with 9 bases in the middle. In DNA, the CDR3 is TGTGCCAGCAGTTTGCTTCCAGTCTATGGCTACACCTTC. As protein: CASSLLPVYGYTF.

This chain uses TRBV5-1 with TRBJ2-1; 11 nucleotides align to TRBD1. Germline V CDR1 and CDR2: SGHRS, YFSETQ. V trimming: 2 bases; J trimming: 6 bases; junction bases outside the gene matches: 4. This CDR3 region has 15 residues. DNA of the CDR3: TGCGCCAGCAGCTTTGGACAGGGGGCGCTCAATGAGCAGTTCTTC. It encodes CASSFGQGALNEQFF.

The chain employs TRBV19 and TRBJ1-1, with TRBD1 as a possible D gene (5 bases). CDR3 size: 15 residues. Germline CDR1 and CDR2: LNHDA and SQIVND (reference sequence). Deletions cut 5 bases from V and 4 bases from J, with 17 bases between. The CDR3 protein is CASSRRWGSGTEAFF. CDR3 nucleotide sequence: TGTGCCAGTAGTCGCAGATGGGGCTCGGGCACTGAAGCTTTCTTT. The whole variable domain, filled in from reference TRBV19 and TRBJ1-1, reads DGGITQSPKYLFRKEGQNVTLSCEQNLNHDAMYWYRQDPGQGLRLIYYSQIVNDFQKGDIAEGYSVSREKKESFPLTVTSAQKNPTAFYLCASSRRWGSGTEAFFGQGTRLTVV.

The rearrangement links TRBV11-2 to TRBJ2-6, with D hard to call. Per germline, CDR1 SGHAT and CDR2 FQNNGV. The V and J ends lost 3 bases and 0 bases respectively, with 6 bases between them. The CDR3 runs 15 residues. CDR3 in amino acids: CASSFEHSGANVLTF. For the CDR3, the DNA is TGTGCCAGCAGCTTCGAGCACTCTGGGGCCAACGTCCTGACTTTC.

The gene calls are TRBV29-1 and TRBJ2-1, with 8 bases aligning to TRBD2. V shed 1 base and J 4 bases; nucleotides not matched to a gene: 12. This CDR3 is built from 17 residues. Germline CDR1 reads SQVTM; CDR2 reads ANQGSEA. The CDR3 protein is CSVEVGVVAGYYNEQFF. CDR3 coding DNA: TGCAGCGTTGAAGTTGGCGTTGTAGCGGGGTATTACAATGAGCAGTTCTTC.

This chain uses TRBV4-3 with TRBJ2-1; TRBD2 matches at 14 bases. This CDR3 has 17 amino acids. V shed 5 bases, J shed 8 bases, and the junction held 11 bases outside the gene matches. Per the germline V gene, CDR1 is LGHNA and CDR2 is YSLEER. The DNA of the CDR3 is TGCGCCAGCAGCGCCCGGACTAGCGGGAGGATGGGCGATGAGCAGTTCTTC. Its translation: CASSARTSGRMGDEQFF.

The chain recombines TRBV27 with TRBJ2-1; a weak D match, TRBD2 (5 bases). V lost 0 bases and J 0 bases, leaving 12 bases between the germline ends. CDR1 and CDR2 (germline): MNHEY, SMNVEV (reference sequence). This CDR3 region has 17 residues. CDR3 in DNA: TGTGCCAGCAGTTTATCGGCCTGGCGGGTCTCCTACAATGAGCAGTTCTTC. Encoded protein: CASSLSAWRVSYNEQFF.

For the CDR3, the DNA is TGCGCCAGCAGCCCAAGCGGAACCTACGAGCAGTACTTC. Translating gives CASSPSGTYEQYF. The V gene is TRBV5-1, the J gene TRBJ2-7; D perhaps matches TRBD2 (5 bases). This CDR3 spans 13 amino acids. The V gene's germline CDR1 is SGHRS and CDR2 YFSETQ. Trimming took off 4 bases at V and 2 bases at J, with 10 bases between the two ends.

CDR3 sequence (DNA): TGTGCCAGCAGCAAAGGGACAGGGCGTCCCGGGGAGCTGTTTTTT. This encodes CASSKGTGRPGELFF. The chain employs TRBV11-3 and TRBJ2-2; 9 bases match TRBD1. J gave up 6 bases and V 5 bases, and 7 bases lay outside the gene matches. CDR3 size: 15 residues. Per the germline V gene, CDR1 is SGHNT and CDR2 is YENEEA. The full variable domain, with the rest looked up from reference TRBV11-3 and TRBJ2-2, is EAGVVQSPRYKIIEKKQPVAFWCNPISGHNTLYWYLQNLGQGPELLIRYENEEAVDDSQLPKDRFSAERLKGVDSTLKIQPAELGDSAVYLCASSKGTGRPGELFFGEGSRLTVL.

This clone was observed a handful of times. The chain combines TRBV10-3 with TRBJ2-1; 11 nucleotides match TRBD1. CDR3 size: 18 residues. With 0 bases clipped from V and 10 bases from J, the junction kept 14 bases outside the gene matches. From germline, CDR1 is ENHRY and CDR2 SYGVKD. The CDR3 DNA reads TGTGCCATCAGTGAGTCGGGGCAATCCGGGACAGGGGGGCCCGAGCAGTTCTTC. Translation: CAISESGQSGTGGPEQFF.

The CDR3 region is CASSIGSSGNEKLFF. DNA of the CDR3: TGTGCCAGTAGTATCGGGTCCTCGGGGAATGAAAAACTGTTTTTT. V and J are TRBV19 and TRBJ1-4; D is uncertain. V lost 3 bases to trimming and J lost 5 bases, with 13 bases between them. The CDR3 length is 15 residues. Germline V gene data show CDR1 as LNHDA and CDR2 as SQIVND (reference sequence).

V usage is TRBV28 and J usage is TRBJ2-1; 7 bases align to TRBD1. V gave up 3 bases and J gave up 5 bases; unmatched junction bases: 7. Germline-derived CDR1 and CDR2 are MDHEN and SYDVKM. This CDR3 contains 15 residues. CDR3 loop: CASSFYTGADNEQFF. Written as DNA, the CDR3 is TGTGCCAGCAGTTTTTACACAGGGGCGGACAATGAGCAGTTCTTC.